These T cell receptor beta chains were read from a single sample in a study of early stage breast cancer tumors. Profiling relied on immunoSEQ multiplex PCR, and the TCRdb table lists in-frame clones only, not all of them. The repertoire holds under 45,000 clones, with around 70% as singletons. The material sequenced was blood. The receptors come from a person between 60 and 69 years old with breast cancer. Each CDR3 is given with its conserved first and last residue. D genes are given only for firm matches. Clone size, where shown, is once, few, many, or a class for clones that have expanded.

19 NA TRBJ2-6 few TRBV4-1 TGCGCCAGCAGCCAAGATCCGAGGACACCTCTCTCTGGGGCCAACGTCCTGACTTTC CASSQDPRTPLSGANVLTF
13 NA TRBJ1-1 few TRBV13 TGTGCCAGCCACCGGGACCAAAACACTGAAGCTTTCTTT CASHRDQNTEAFF
13 TRBD2 TRBJ2-7 NA TRBV2 TGTGCCAGCCAATTCGGGGGGGCCTACGAGCAGTACTTC CASQFGGAYEQYF
17 TRBD2 TRBJ2-2 NA TRBV7-9 TGTGCCAGCAGCCATTTCGCCGGGAGGGCTAACACCGGGGAGCTGTTTTTT CASSHFAGRANTGELFF
16 TRBD2 TRBJ2-3 NA TRBV28 TGTGCCAGCAGTCCCCGCAGGAGCGGGGGACGAGATACGCAGTATTTT CASSPRRSGGRDTQYF
15 TRBD1 TRBJ2-7 NA TRBV5-4 TGTGCCAGCAGCCGAGACAGGGGGCAGTCCTACGAGCAGTACTTC CASSRDRGQSYEQYF
19 TRBD2 TRBJ2-6 NA TRBV5-4 TGTGCCAGCAGCCCAAAGGGACTAGCGGGGGGCTCTGGGGCCAACGTCCTGACTTTC CASSPKGLAGGSGANVLTF
16 NA TRBJ2-7 NA TRBV4-1 TGCGCCAGCAGCCCCCTGGGGCGCAGGGAGGCCTACGAGCAGTACTTC CASSPLGRREAYEQYF
14 TRBD1 TRBJ2-3 hyperexpanded TRBV19 TGTGCCAGTAACCCAGGGGGCGAGACAGATACGCAGTATTTT CASNPGGETDTQYF
15 TRBD1 TRBJ1-6 NA TRBV2 TGTGCCAGCAGCGCAGGGGGCTACTCTCTAAAGGCCCTCCACTTT CASSAGGYSLKALHF
12 NA TRBJ2-5 NA TRBV2 TGTGCCAGGGGGGGGACAGTCGGGACCCAGTACTTC CARGGTVGTQYF
21 NA TRBJ1-3 NA TRBV1 TGCACCAGCAGCCAAGACTCGGAGGCAGGGGCCCAAGGGATCTCTGGAAACACCATATATTTT CTSSQDSEAGAQGISGNTIYF
12 NA TRBJ2-2 few TRBV19 TGTGCCAGTAGTAGGGGTACCGGGGAGCTGTTTTTT CASSRGTGELFF
15 NA TRBJ1-4 NA TRBV9 TGTGCCAGCAGCGTTGGAGGGACTGGGTTCGAAAAACTGTTTTTT CASSVGGTGFEKLFF
14 NA TRBJ1-6 NA TRBV28 TGTGCCAGCACTTCGCAGGGCCGAAATTCACCCCTCCACTTT CASTSQGRNSPLHF
14 NA TRBJ2-2 few TRBV4-1 TGTGCCAGCAGCCAAGGACTTGAGGCCGGGGAGCTGTTTTTT CASSQGLEAGELFF
17 TRBD2 TRBJ2-5 NA TRBV5-5 TGTGCCAGCAGCTTGACCCTTGGGACTAGCGGGAAGAAGACCCAGTACTTC CASSLTLGTSGKKTQYF
15 NA TRBJ2-1 NA TRBV4-1 TGCGCCAGCAGCCGCATACAGTCTACCTACAATGAGCAGTTCTTC CASSRIQSTYNEQFF
13 NA TRBJ1-3 NA TRBV6-1 TGTGCCAGCAGTGAAAATTCTGGAAACACCATATATTTT CASSENSGNTIYF
14 NA TRBJ1-5 NA TRBV19 TGTGCCAGTAGTTTTTGGGACACGAATCAGCCCCAGCATTTT CASSFWDTNQPQHF
13 NA TRBJ1-5 once TRBV28 TGTGCCAGCAGTTCCCTCCCCAATCAGCCCCAGCATTTT CASSSLPNQPQHF
17 NA TRBJ1-1 few TRBV18 TGTGCCAGCTCACAAGCCTCGACGAGGGTCCTGAACACTGAAGCTTTCTTT CASSQASTRVLNTEAFF
16 NA TRBJ2-6 NA TRBV6-5 TGTGCCAGCAGTTACTCTCGGGCATCTGGGGCCAACGTCCTGACTTTC CASSYSRASGANVLTF
14 NA TRBJ1-4 NA TRBV7-9 TGTGCCAGCAGCCCCCAGGTTATAGGTGAAAAACTGTTTTTT CASSPQVIGEKLFF
14 NA TRBJ2-7 NA TRBV27 TGTGCCAGCAGTCAAGGACAGCACTTCTACGAGCAGTACTTC CASSQGQHFYEQYF
14 TRBD2 TRBJ2-1 NA TRBV18 TGTGCCAGCTCACCCAGCGGGAGTTACAATGAGCAGTTCTTC CASSPSGSYNEQFF
13 NA TRBJ2-5 NA TRBV13 TGTGCCAGCAGCTTATCTAGGGGTGGGGCCCAGTACTTC CASSLSRGGAQYF
19 NA TRBJ1-5 NA TRBV7-3 TGTGCCAGCAGCTCTCCCGGGAGTTTGGGTCTCCTCCGCAATCAGCCCCAGCATTTT CASSSPGSLGLLRNQPQHF
13 NA TRBJ1-2 NA TRBV27 TGTGCCAGCAGTCAGGTAGGGGGCTATGGCTACACCTTC CASSQVGGYGYTF
15 NA TRBJ1-3 NA TRBV6-5 TGTGCCAGCAGTCCCGACAGGTTTGGTGGAAACACCATATATTTT CASSPDRFGGNTIYF
15 TRBD1 TRBJ1-5 NA TRBV28 TGTGCCAGCAGTTGGACAGGGGCTCGCAATCAGCCCCAGCATTTT CASSWTGARNQPQHF
14 NA TRBJ2-3 NA TRBV5-1 TGCGCCAGCAGCTTGGGGACTAGCACAGATACGCAGTATTTT CASSLGTSTDTQYF
14 TRBD1 TRBJ2-1 NA TRBV5-1 TGCGCCAGCAGCCCGGACAGGGGGAACAATGAGCAGTTCTTC CASSPDRGNNEQFF
14 TRBD1 TRBJ1-5 NA TRBV19 TGTGCCAGTACTGGGACAGGGGGCGGTCAGCCCCAGCATTTT CASTGTGGGQPQHF
14 TRBD2 TRBJ2-5 NA TRBV15 TGTGCCACCGACCCGCGGGAGGGCCAAGAGACCCAGTACTTC CATDPREGQETQYF
15 NA TRBJ1-5 once TRBV6-1 TGTGCCAGCAGTGAAGCCGGGGGACTCAATCAGCCCCAGCATTTT CASSEAGGLNQPQHF
15 NA TRBJ2-3 NA TRBV2 TGTGCCAGCAGTGAATGGAAGGGTGAAGTAGATACGCAGTATTTT CASSEWKGEVDTQYF
13 NA TRBJ2-5 NA TRBV5-1 TGCGCCAGCAGCTTGGCCGGCCGAGAGACCCAGTACTTC CASSLAGRETQYF
14 NA TRBJ2-5 NA TRBV6-4 TGTGCCAGCAGTGCTCGCTGGACCCAAGAGACCCAGTACTTC CASSARWTQETQYF
15 NA TRBJ1-2 few TRBV5-4 TGTGCCAGCAGCTTGGCCGGGGACATGGGAGACGGCTACACCTTC CASSLAGDMGDGYTF
13 NA TRBJ2-3 once TRBV19 TGTGCCAGTAAATGGGCGAGCACAGATACGCAGTATTTT CASKWASTDTQYF
14 NA TRBJ2-3 NA TRBV29-1 TGCAGCGTTGAGAGAGGGGGAGGCACAGATACGCAGTATTTT CSVERGGGTDTQYF
12 NA TRBJ2-7 NA TRBV7-9 TGTGCCAGCAGCTTAGATTCCAACGAGCAGTACTTC CASSLDSNEQYF
14 TRBD1 TRBJ1-5 NA TRBV19 TGTGCCACCCACCCCGACAGGGGTGGTCAGCCCCAGCATTTT CATHPDRGGQPQHF
14 NA TRBJ1-1 NA TRBV10-3 TGTGCCATCAGTGACCCCGGCAGGAACACTGAAGCTTTCTTT CAISDPGRNTEAFF
12 TRBD1 TRBJ1-2 NA TRBV29-1 TGCAGCGTGGAGGGACAGGGTGGCGGCTACACCTTC CSVEGQGGGYTF